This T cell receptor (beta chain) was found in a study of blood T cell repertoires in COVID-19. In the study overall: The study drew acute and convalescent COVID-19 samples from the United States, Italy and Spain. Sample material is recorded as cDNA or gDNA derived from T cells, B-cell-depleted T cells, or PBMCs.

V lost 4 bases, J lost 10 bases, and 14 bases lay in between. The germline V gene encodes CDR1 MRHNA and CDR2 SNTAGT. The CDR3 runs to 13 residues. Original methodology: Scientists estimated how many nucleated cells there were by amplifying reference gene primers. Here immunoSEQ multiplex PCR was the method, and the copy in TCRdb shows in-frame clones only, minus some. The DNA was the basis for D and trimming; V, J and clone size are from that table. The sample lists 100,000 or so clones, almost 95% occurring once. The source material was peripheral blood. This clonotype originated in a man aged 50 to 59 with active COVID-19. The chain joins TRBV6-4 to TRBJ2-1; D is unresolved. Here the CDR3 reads CASSADTVSEQFF. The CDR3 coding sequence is TGTGCCAGCAGTGCCGATACAGTATCAGAGCAGTTCTTC.